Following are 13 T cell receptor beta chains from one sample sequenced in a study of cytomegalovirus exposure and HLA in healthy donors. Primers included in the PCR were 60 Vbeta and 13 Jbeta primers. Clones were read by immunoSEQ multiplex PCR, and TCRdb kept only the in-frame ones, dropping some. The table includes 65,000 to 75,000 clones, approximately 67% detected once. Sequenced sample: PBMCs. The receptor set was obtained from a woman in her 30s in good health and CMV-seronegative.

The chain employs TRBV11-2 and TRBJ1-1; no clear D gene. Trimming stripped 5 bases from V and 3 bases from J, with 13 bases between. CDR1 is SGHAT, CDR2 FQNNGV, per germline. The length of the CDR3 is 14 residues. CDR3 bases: TGTGCCAGCAGCCCCGCGGGGATAGACACTGAAGCTTTCTTT. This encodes CASSPAGIDTEAFF.

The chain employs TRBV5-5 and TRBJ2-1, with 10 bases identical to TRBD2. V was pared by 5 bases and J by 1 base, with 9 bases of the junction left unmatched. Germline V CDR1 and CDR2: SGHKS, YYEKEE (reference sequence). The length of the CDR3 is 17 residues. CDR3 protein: CASRRSGGSLSYNEQFF. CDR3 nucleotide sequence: TGTGCCAGCAGACGTAGCGGGGGGTCTCTTTCCTACAATGAGCAGTTCTTC.

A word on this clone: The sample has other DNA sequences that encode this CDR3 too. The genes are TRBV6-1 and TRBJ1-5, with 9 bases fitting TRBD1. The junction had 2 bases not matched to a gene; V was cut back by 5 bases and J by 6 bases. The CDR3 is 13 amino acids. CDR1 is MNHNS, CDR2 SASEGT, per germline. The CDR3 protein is CASSRDRVQPQHF. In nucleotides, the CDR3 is TGTGCCAGCAGTCGGGACAGGGTTCAGCCCCAGCATTTT.

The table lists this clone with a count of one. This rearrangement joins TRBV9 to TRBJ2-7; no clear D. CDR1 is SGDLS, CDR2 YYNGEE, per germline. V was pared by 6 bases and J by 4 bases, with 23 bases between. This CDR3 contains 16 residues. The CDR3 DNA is TGTGCCAGCATCTTTTTCAAGCAGAAGGCGGCATACGAGCAGTACTTC. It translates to CASIFFKQKAAYEQYF.

This chain's CDR3 is CASSPKRGATYEQYF. The CDR3, as DNA: TGTGCCAGCAGCCCCAAGCGGGGGGCAACCTACGAGCAGTACTTC. This chain uses TRBV7-8 with TRBJ2-7; 9 nucleotides align to TRBD2. The CDR3 runs 15 residues. CDR1 SGHVS and CDR2 FQNEAQ come from the germline V gene. The V and J ends lost 5 bases and 2 bases, in that order; junction bases with no gene match: 7.

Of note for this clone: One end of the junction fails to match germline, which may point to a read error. This CDR3 reads CAISEGYSQNTEAFF. The CDR3 DNA reads as TGTGCCATCAGTGAAGGGTACAGTCAGAACACTGAAGCTTTCTTT. V gene TRBV6-1 combines with J gene TRBJ1-1; no firm D call. The CDR3 has 15 amino acids. CDR1 is MNHNS, CDR2 SASEGT, per germline.

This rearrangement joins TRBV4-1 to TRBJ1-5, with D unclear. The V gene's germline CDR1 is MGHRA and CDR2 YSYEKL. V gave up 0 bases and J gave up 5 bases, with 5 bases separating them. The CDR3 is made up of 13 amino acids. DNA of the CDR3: TGCGCCAGCAGCCAAGAGGAGGATCAGCCCCAGCATTTT. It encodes CASSQEEDQPQHF.

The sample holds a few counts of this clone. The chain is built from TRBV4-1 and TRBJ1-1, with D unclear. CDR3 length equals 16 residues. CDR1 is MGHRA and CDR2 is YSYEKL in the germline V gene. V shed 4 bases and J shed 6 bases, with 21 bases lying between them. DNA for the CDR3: TGCGCCAGCAGCCGAAACCCCTGGGCCCTAAGTCCTGAAGCTTTCTTT. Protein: CASSRNPWALSPEAFF.

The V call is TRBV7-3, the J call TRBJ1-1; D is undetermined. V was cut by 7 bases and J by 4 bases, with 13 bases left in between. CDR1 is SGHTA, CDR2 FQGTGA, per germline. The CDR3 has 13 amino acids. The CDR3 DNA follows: TGTGCCAGCAAGGCGGGGTTAGGCACTGAAGCTTTCTTT. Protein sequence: CASKAGLGTEAFF.

The CDR3 loop reads CASSRDGGSTEAFF. The CDR3 nucleotides are TGTGCCAGCAGCCGGGACGGGGGTTCCACAGAAGCTTTCTTT. The chain links TRBV11-2 to TRBJ1-1, with D possibly TRBD1 on 5 matching bases. Looked up from germline, CDR1 is SGHAT and CDR2 is FQNNGV. Deletions cut 5 bases from V and 8 bases from J, with 18 bases between. The CDR3 extends over 14 amino acids.

CDR3 in amino acids: CASSLFGGAPDTQYF. As DNA, the CDR3 is TGTGCCAGCAGCTTATTCGGGGGGGCCCCAGATACGCAGTATTTT. The gene calls are TRBV7-3 and TRBJ2-3, with 8 bases identical to TRBD2. Germline assignment: CDR1 SGHTA and CDR2 FQGTGA. The CDR3 is 15 amino acids. V was clipped by 2 bases and J by 4 bases; unmatched bases: 5. Combining the CDR3 with reference TRBV7-3 and TRBJ2-3 gives the whole variable domain GAGVSQTPSNKVTEKGKYVELRCDPISGHTALYWYRQSLGQGPEFLIYFQGTGAADDSGLPNDRFFAVRPEGSVSTLKIQRTERGDSAVYLCASSLFGGAPDTQYFGPGTRLTVL.

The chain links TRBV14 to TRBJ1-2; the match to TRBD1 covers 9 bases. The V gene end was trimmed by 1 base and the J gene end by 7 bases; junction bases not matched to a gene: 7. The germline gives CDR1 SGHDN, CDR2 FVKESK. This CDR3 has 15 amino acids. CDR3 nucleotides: TGTGCCAGCAGCCAAGTGGTTACAGGGGGCTCTGGCTACACCTTC. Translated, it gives CASSQVVTGGSGYTF.

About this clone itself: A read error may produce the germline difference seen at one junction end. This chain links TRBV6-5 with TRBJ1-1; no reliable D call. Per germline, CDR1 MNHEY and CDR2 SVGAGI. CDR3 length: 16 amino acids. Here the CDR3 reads CASSYSSVRVNTEAYF. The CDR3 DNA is TGTGCCAGCAGTTACTCGAGCGTCCGGGTAAACACTGAAGCTTACTTT.